This note documents a single T cell receptor (beta chain) sequence. Its target is not known. The data originate from a study of neurological immune-mediated disorders. Overall study findings and caveats: Across subjects, expanded clones had no CDR3 amino acid sequences in common, pointing to private repertoires in all groups.

The cDNA came from 5'RACE, which used 10-nucleotide random UMIs. Each CDR3 protein gets one entry after TCRdb re-called the 5' RACE reads with MiXCR. The profile shows more than 55,000 distinct CDR3 sequences, roughly 9.7% of them singletons. This CDR3 is 16 amino acids long. V lost 6 bases, J lost 0 bases, and 9 bases stayed unmatched. CDR1 is LNHDA, CDR2 SQIVND, per germline (reference sequence). Time point given: longitudinal time-point 2. As healthy controls, volunteers from a blood bank in Maryland, USA, were used. Sequencing was done on a sample of PBMCs. The genes are TRBV19 and TRBJ2-7; 9 bases line up with TRBD1. The clonotype was recovered from a man in his thirties or forties in good health. The CDR3 loop is CASSTSPGQGSYEQYF. The CDR3 DNA sequence: TGTGCCAGTAGCACCTCTCCGGGACAGGGCTCCTACGAGCAGTACTTC.